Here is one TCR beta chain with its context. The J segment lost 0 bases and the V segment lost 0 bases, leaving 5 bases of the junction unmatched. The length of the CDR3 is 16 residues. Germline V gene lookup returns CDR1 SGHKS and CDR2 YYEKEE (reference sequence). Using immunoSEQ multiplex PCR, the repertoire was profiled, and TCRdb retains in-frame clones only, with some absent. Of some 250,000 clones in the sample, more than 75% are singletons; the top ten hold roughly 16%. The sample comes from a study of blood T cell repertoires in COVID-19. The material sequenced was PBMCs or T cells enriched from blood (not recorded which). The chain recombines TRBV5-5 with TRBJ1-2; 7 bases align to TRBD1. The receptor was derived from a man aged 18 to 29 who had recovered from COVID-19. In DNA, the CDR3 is TGTGCCAGCAGCTTGGGTCCCGGGACAGCTAACTATGGCTACACCTTC. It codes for CASSLGPGTANYGYTF. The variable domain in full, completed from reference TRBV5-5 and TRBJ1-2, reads DAGVTQSPTHLIKTRGQQVTLRCSPISGHKSVSWYQQVLGQGPQFIFQYYEKEERGRGNFPDRFSARQFPNYSSELNVNALLLGDSALYLCASSLGPGTANYGYTFGSGTRLTVV.